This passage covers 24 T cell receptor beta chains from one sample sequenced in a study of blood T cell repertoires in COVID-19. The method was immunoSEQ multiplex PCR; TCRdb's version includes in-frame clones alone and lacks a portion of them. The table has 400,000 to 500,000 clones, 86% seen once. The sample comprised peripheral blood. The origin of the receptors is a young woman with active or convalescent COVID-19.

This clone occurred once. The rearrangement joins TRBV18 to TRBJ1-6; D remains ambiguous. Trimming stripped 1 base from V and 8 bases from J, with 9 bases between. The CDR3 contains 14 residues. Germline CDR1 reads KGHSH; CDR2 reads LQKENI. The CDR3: CASSPLLQHSPLHF. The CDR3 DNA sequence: TGTGCCAGCTCACCACTCTTACAGCATTCACCCCTCCACTTT.

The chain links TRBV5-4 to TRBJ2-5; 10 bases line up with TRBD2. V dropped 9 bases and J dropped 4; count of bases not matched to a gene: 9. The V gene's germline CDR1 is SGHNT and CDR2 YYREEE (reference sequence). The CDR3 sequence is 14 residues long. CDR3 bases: TGTGCCACCGAGAGCGGGGGGGTTGGAGAGACCCAGTACTTC. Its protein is CATESGGVGETQYF.

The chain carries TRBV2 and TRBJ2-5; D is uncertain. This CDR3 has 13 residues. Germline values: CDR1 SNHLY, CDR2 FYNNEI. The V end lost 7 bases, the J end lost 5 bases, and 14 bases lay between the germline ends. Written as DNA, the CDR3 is TGTGCCAGCAATAAAGACTCCGGTGAGACCCAGTACTTC. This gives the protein CASNKDSGETQYF.

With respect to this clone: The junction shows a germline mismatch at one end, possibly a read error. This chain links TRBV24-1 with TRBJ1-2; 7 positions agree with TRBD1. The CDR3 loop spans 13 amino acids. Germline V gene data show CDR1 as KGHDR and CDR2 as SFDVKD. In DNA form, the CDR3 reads TGTGCCACCCCCAGGGGGGTAATAATTTTTGGGGCCTTC. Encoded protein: CATPRGVIIFGAF.

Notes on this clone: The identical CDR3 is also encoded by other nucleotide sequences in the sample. This CDR3 reads CASSPRDSSYEQYF. CDR3 sequence (DNA): TGTGCCAGCTCACCCCGGGACAGCTCCTACGAGCAGTACTTC. The rearrangement links TRBV18 to TRBJ2-7, with TRBD1 matching 7 bases. The trim removed 3 bases at V and 0 bases at J, leaving 2 bases unmatched. The CDR3 extends over 14 amino acids. Germline assignment: CDR1 KGHSH and CDR2 LQKENI.

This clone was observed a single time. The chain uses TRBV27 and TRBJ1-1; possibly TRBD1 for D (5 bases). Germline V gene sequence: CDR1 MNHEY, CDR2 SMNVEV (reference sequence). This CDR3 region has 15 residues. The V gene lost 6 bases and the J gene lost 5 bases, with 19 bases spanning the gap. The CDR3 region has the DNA TGTGCCAGCAGCCTGGGGTTAGGCGGGGGGACTGAAGCTTTCTTT. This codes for CASSLGLGGGTEAFF.

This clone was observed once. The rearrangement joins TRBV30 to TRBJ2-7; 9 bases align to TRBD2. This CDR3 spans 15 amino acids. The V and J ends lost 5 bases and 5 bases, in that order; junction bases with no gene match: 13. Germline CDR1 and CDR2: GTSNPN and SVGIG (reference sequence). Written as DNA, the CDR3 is TGTGCCTGGGAGGGCCTAGCGGGATTTGGGAACGAGCAGTACTTC. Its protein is CAWEGLAGFGNEQYF.

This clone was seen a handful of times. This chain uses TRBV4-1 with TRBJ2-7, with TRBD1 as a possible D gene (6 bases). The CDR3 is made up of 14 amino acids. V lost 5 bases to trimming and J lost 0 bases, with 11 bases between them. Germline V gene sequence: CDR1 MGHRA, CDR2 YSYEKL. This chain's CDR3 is CASSYRQDSYEQYF. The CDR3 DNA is TGCGCCAGCAGCTACCGACAGGACTCCTACGAGCAGTACTTC.

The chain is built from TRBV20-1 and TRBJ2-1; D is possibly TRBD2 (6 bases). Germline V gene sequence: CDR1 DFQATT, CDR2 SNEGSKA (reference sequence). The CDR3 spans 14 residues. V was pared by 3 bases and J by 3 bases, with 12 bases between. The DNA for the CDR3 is TGCAGTGCTAGTAGTAGCGGAATCTACAATGAGCAGTTCTTC. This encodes CSASSSGIYNEQFF.

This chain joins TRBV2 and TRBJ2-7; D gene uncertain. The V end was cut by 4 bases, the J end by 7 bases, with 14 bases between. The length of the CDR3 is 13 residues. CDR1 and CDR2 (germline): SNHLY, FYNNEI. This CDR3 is CASSVLPYSEQYF. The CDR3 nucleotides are TGTGCCAGCAGTGTCCTCCCTTACAGTGAGCAGTACTTC.

CDR3 sequence reads: CASSPAQGLTNGYTF. In DNA, the CDR3 is TGTGCCAGCTCACCCGCACAGGGGCTTACTAATGGCTACACCTTC. The chain has TRBV18 and TRBJ1-2; 7 bases fit TRBD1. CDR1 and CDR2 (germline): KGHSH, LQKENI. Trimming at V came to 3 bases and at J to 6 bases, leaving 10 bases not matched to a gene. This CDR3 has 15 residues.

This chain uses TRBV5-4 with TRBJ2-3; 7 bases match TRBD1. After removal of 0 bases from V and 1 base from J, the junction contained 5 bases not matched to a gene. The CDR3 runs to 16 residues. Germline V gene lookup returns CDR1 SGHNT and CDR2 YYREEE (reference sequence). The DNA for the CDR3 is TGTGCCAGCAGCTTGGCCCCAGGACAGGGCACAGATACGCAGTATTTT. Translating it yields CASSLAPGQGTDTQYF.

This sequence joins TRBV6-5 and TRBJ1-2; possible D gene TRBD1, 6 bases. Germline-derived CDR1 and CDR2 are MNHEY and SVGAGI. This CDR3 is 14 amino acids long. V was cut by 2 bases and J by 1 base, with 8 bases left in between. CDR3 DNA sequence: TGTGCCAGCAGTTACCGGACAGTTAACTATGGCTACACCTTC. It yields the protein CASSYRTVNYGYTF.

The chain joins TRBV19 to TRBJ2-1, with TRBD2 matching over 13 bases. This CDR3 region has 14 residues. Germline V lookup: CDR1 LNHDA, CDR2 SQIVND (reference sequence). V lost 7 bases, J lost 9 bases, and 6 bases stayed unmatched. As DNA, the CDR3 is TGTGCCAGTAACGGACTAGCGGGAGTTCGTGAGCAGTTCTTC. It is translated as CASNGLAGVREQFF.

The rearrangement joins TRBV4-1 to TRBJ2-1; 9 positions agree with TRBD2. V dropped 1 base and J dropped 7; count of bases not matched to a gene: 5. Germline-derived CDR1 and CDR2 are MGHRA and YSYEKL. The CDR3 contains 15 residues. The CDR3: CASSQGAGGRNEQFF. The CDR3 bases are TGCGCCAGCAGCCAAGGGGCGGGGGGGCGGAATGAGCAGTTCTTC.

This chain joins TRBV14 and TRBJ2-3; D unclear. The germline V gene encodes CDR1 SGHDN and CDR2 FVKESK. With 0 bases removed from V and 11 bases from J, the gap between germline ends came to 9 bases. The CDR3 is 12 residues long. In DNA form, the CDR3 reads TGTGCCAGCAGCCAAGATCGCGTATGGCAGTATTTT. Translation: CASSQDRVWQYF.

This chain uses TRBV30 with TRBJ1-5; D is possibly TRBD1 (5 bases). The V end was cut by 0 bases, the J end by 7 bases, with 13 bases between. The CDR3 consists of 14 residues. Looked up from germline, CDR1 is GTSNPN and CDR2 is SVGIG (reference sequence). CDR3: CAWSVIGGGQPQHF. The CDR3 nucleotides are TGTGCCTGGAGTGTAATCGGGGGAGGGCAGCCCCAGCATTTT. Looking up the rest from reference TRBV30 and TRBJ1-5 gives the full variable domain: SQTIHQWPATLVQPVGSPLSLECTVEGTSNPNLYWYRQAAGRGLQLLFYSVGIGQISSEVPQNLSASRPQDRQFILSSKKLLLSDSGFYLCAWSVIGGGQPQHFGDGTRLSIL.

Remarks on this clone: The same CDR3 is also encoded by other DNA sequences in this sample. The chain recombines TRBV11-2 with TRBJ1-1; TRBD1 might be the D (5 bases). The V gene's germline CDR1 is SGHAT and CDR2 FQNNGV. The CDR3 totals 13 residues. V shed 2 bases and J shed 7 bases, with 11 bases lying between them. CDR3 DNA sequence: TGTGCCAGCAGCTTAACCGGGGGAGGTGAAGCTTTCTTT. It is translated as CASSLTGGGEAFF.

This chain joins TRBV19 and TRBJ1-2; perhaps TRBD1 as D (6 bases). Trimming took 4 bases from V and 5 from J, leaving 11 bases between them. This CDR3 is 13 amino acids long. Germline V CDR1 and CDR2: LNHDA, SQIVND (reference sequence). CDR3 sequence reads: CASSTRQGYGYTF. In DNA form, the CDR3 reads TGTGCCAGTAGTACACGGCAGGGGTATGGCTACACCTTC. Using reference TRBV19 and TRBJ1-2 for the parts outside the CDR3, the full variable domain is DGGITQSPKYLFRKEGQNVTLSCEQNLNHDAMYWYRQDPGQGLRLIYYSQIVNDFQKGDIAEGYSVSREKKESFPLTVTSAQKNPTAFYLCASSTRQGYGYTFGSGTRLTVV.

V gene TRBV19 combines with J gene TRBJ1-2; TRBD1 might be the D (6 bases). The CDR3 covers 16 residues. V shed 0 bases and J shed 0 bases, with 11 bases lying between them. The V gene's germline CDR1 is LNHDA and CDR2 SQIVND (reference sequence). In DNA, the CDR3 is TGTGCCAGTAGTATAGATCTCAGGGGCCCTAACTATGGCTACACCTTC. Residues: CASSIDLRGPNYGYTF. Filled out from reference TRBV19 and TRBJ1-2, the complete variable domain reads DGGITQSPKYLFRKEGQNVTLSCEQNLNHDAMYWYRQDPGQGLRLIYYSQIVNDFQKGDIAEGYSVSREKKESFPLTVTSAQKNPTAFYLCASSIDLRGPNYGYTFGSGTRLTVV.

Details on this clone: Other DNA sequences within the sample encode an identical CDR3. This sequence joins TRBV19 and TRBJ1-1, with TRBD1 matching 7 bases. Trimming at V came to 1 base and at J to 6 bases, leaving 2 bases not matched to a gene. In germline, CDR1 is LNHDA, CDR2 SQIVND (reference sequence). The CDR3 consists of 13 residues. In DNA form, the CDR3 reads TGTGCCAGTAGTATAGGAACAGGGGCTGAAGCTTTCTTT. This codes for CASSIGTGAEAFF.

The CDR3 region is CASFGTSGPGTQYF. The CDR3 DNA sequence: TGTGCCAGTTTCGGGACTAGCGGTCCCGGGACCCAGTACTTC. The chain has TRBV13 and TRBJ2-5; 11 nucleotides agree with TRBD2. Germline CDR1 reads PRHDT; CDR2 reads FYEKMQ (reference sequence). V lost 9 bases, J lost 7 bases, and 10 bases stayed unmatched. The CDR3 runs to 14 residues.

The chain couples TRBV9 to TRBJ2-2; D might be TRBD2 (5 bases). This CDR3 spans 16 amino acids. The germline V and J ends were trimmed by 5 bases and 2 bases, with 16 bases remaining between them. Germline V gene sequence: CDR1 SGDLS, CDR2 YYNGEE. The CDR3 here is CASRERPSGNTGELFF. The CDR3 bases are TGTGCCAGCAGAGAGCGACCCTCGGGAAACACCGGGGAGCTGTTTTTT.

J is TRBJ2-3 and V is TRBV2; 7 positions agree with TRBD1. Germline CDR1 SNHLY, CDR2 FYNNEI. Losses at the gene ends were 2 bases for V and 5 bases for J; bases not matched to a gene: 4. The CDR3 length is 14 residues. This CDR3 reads CASSETGVLDTQYF. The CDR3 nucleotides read TGTGCCAGCAGTGAAACAGGGGTTTTAGATACGCAGTATTTT.